The source of this TCR beta chain is a study of OX40 agonist ivuxolimab in advanced cancers. At the level of the study: The patients' treatment was ivuxolimab, an agonistic anti-OX40 (CD134) antibody. General observations from the study: CD8+ T cells showed, on average, more clonal expansion than CD4+ cells.

Collection of blood occurred at baseline, at cycle 4 day 1, and at cycle 7 day 1. The CDR3 covers 15 residues. Deletions cut 2 bases from V and 4 bases from J, with 12 bases between. Germline-derived CDR1 and CDR2 are MNHNS and SASEGT. Regarding this clone: The antigen is undetermined.

Profiled with immunoSEQ multiplex PCR; TCRdb holds only in-frame clones, not every one. The table shows under 40,000 clones, with 90% to 95% occurring only once. The V call is TRBV6-1, the J call TRBJ2-1; D is perhaps TRBD2 (5 bases). The sequences come from CD4+ or CD8+ T cells sorted from blood, collected in a trial of the OX40 agonist ivuxolimab. The TCR was taken from an adult with an advanced solid tumor such as melanoma, head and neck, liver or kidney cancer. The CDR3 protein is CASSETPEGYNEQFF. The CDR3 DNA follows: TGTGCCAGCAGTGAAACCCCCGAGGGATACAATGAGCAGTTCTTC.